These 30 T cell receptor beta chains were sequenced from one sample in a study of cytomegalovirus exposure and HLA in healthy donors. The PCR employed 60 Vbeta primers together with 13 Jbeta primers. Measured with immunoSEQ multiplex PCR; TCRdb has only the in-frame clones, and not every one. The sample consists of 150,000 to 200,000 clones, 70% to 90% of them appearing once. Material: PBMCs. The receptors derive from a young woman in good health and CMV-seropositive.

V and J are TRBV30 and TRBJ1-6; D possibly corresponds to TRBD1 (5 bases). The germline V gene has CDR1 GTSNPN and CDR2 SVGIG (reference sequence). Trimming removed 5 bases from V and 11 bases from J, with 7 bases in between. The CDR3 totals 10 residues. The CDR3 here is CAWGGAPLHF. The CDR3 nucleotides read TGTGCCTGGGGGGGGGCACCCCTCCACTTT.

This chain links TRBV5-1 with TRBJ2-5, with 13 bases fitting TRBD2. Germline V gene lookup returns CDR1 SGHRS and CDR2 YFSETQ. This CDR3 region has 15 residues. V lost 0 bases, J lost 11 bases, and 7 bases stayed unmatched. CDR3 DNA sequence: TGCGCCAGCAGCTTGGCCGGGACTAGCGGGGAAGAGCAGTACTTC. This sequence encodes CASSLAGTSGEEQYF.

Note on this clone: An end of the junction does not agree with germline; a read error may underlie this. The same CDR3 is also encoded by other DNA sequences in this sample. This rearrangement joins TRBV2 to TRBJ2-2; a weak D match, TRBD1 (6 bases). The CDR3 is 15 amino acids. Germline V gene data show CDR1 as SNHLY and CDR2 as FYNNEI. CDR3 amino acids: CASRLQGIGTGELFF. CDR3 coding DNA: TGTGCCAGCAGGTTACAGGGTATAGGCACCGGGGAACTGTTTTTT.

This clone was detected only a few times. The V and J genes are TRBV7-2 and TRBJ2-7; 8 bases map to TRBD1. Germline V gives CDR1 SGHTA, CDR2 FQGNSA. The V gene end was trimmed by 5 bases and the J gene end by 7 bases; junction bases not matched to a gene: 10. The CDR3 contains 14 residues. The CDR3 DNA reads TGTGCCAGCAGCACAGGGACAGGTTCATGGGAGCAGTACTTC. This sequence encodes CASSTGTGSWEQYF.

The chain carries TRBV2 and TRBJ1-6, with 8 nucleotides matching TRBD1. V dropped 6 bases and J dropped 0; count of bases not matched to a gene: 4. The length of the CDR3 is 16 residues. Germline V gives CDR1 SNHLY, CDR2 FYNNEI. The CDR3 sequence is CASSRTGSSYNSPLHF. For the CDR3, the DNA is TGTGCCAGCAGCAGGACAGGGAGCTCCTATAATTCACCCCTCCACTTT. Full variable domain (remainder filled in from reference TRBV2 and TRBJ1-6): EPEVTQTPSHQVTQMGQEVILRCVPISNHLYFYWYRQILGQKVEFLVSFYNNEISEKSEIFDDQFSVERPDGSNFTLKIRSTKLEDSAMYFCASSRTGSSYNSPLHFGNGTRLTVT.

The rearrangement uses TRBV5-6 and TRBJ2-2; 9 bases are a match to TRBD1. This CDR3 has 14 amino acids. Germline CDR1 reads SGHDT; CDR2 reads YYEEEE. J lost 5 bases, V lost 5 bases, and 4 bases had no gene match. CDR3 coding DNA: TGTGCCAGCAGACCGGGACAGGGAACCGGGGAGCTGTTTTTT. Amino acid sequence: CASRPGQGTGELFF.

This rearrangement joins TRBV30 to TRBJ1-5; D call uncertain. The CDR3 runs 14 residues. Trimming stripped 0 bases from V and 1 base from J, with 7 bases between. From germline, CDR1 is GTSNPN and CDR2 SVGIG (reference sequence). CDR3 bases: TGTGCCTGGAGTGTAGGAGACAGCAATCAGCCCCAGCATTTT. Translation gives CAWSVGDSNQPQHF.

The rearrangement joins TRBV12-5 to TRBJ2-3; perhaps TRBD2 as D (6 bases). Germline CDR1 LGHNT, CDR2 FRNRAP. Trimming removed 3 bases at V and 5 bases at J, with 15 bases between. CDR3 length equals 15 residues. CDR3 in DNA: TGTGCTAGTGGTTTTCCCCGGGGGTTGGGAGATACGCAGTATTTT. This translates into CASGFPRGLGDTQYF.

Of note for this clone: Germline is not matched at one junction end, which may reflect a read error. This chain connects TRBV30 to TRBJ1-1; D is undetermined. CDR3 length: 11 residues. Germline lookup yields CDR1 GTSNPN and CDR2 SVGIG (reference sequence). The CDR3 protein is CAWSPRLEAFF. The CDR3 coding sequence is TGTGCTTGGAGCCCCAGGCTTGAAGCTTTCTTT.

CDR3 loop: CASSVTGGGGSEQYV. DNA for the CDR3: TGTGCCAGTAGTGTCACAGGGGGCGGGGGGTCCGAGCAGTACGTC. V usage is TRBV19 and J usage is TRBJ2-7, with D perhaps matching TRBD1 (9 bases). V was shortened by 5 bases and J by 6 bases, with 20 bases between the two germline ends. CDR1 is LNHDA, CDR2 SQIVND, per germline (reference sequence). The CDR3 loop spans 15 amino acids.

The chain uses TRBV5-1 and TRBJ2-7; 7 bases agree with TRBD1. V lost 1 base, J lost 6 bases, and 7 bases stayed unmatched. Per germline, CDR1 SGHRS and CDR2 YFSETQ. This CDR3 contains 14 residues. CDR3 protein: CASSLRQGVGEQYF. As DNA, the CDR3 is TGCGCCAGCAGCTTGCGGCAGGGGGTAGGCGAGCAGTACTTC. Using reference TRBV5-1 and TRBJ2-7 for the parts outside the CDR3, the full variable domain is KAGVTQTPRYLIKTRGQQVTLSCSPISGHRSVSWYQQTPGQGLQFLFEYFSETQRNKGNFPGRFSGRQFSNSRSEMNVSTLELGDSALYLCASSLRQGVGEQYFGPGTRLTVT.

The V gene is TRBV23-1, the J gene TRBJ1-1, with 7 bases lining up with TRBD1. TRBV23-1 is placed among ORFs of uncertain function. The length of the CDR3 is 20 residues. V trimming: 1 base; J trimming: 4 bases; junction bases outside the gene matches: 21. For the CDR3, the DNA is TGCGCCAGCAGTCAATATAGGAGGGTGGACAGGAGACCTAAGGGCACTGAAGCTTTCTTT. It is translated as CASSQYRRVDRRPKGTEAFF.

The CDR3 protein is CASSWGQASYEQYF. CDR3 bases: TGTGCCAGCAGCTGGGGACAGGCCTCCTACGAGCAGTACTTC. The V gene is TRBV5-6, the J gene TRBJ2-7, with TRBD1 matching 8 bases. CDR1 and CDR2 from the germline V gene are SGHDT and YYEEEE. V lost 3 bases to trimming and J lost 0 bases; unmatched junction nucleotides: 2. This CDR3 region has 14 residues.

The J gene is TRBJ2-2, the V gene TRBV4-2; TRBD2 matches at 9 bases. CDR1 and CDR2 (germline): LGHNA, YNFKEQ. The CDR3 sequence is 17 residues long. Germline trimming cut 6 bases from V and 4 bases from J; bases unmatched to any gene: 12. The CDR3 sequence is CASRDLSGGQRTGELFF. CDR3 nucleotide sequence: TGTGCCAGCAGGGACTTGAGCGGGGGGCAACGCACCGGGGAGCTGTTTTTT.

This clone was picked up one time. The chain employs TRBV7-9 and TRBJ1-1; 11 nucleotides align to TRBD1. The CDR3 runs 15 residues. Trimming took 5 bases from V and 5 from J; bases not matched to a gene: 7. Germline lookup yields CDR1 SEHNR and CDR2 FQNEAQ (reference sequence). CDR3 region: CASSLSGTGGTEAFF. The CDR3 DNA follows: TGTGCCAGCAGCCTCTCCGGGACAGGGGGGACTGAAGCTTTCTTT. Drawing the rest from reference TRBV7-9 and TRBJ1-1, the complete variable domain is DTGVSQNPRHKITKRGQNVTFRCDPISEHNRLYWYRQTLGQGPEFLTYFQNEAQLEKSRLLSDRFSAERPKGSFSTLEIQRTEQGDSAMYLCASSLSGTGGTEAFFGQGTRLTVV.

This chain connects TRBV30 to TRBJ2-7, with D uncertain. CDR3 size: 12 residues. With 3 bases removed from V and 3 bases from J, the gap between germline ends came to 9 bases. Germline CDR1 GTSNPN, CDR2 SVGIG (reference sequence). This CDR3 is CAWSLQYYEQYF. The CDR3 DNA follows: TGTGCCTGGAGCCTACAGTACTACGAGCAGTACTTC.

In its sample, this clone was seen once. V is TRBV6-6 and J is TRBJ2-2; weak D call: TRBD2 (7 bases). V shed 4 bases and J shed 7 bases, with 13 bases lying between them. The germline CDR1 and CDR2 sequences are MNHNY and SVGAGI (reference sequence). CDR3 length: 14 residues. CDR3 sequence (DNA): TGTGCCAGCAGTTCGGGGAGGGGGATCGGGGAGCTGTTTTTT. This encodes CASSSGRGIGELFF.

The chain carries TRBV30 and TRBJ2-1; 10 bases fit TRBD2. Germline loops: CDR1 GTSNPN, CDR2 SVGIG (reference sequence). The CDR3 extends over 14 amino acids. V gave up 0 bases and J gave up 10 bases; unmatched junction bases: 6. CDR3 DNA: TGTGCCTGGAGTGTACTAGCGGGGAATTTGGAGCAGTTCTTC. Its protein product is CAWSVLAGNLEQFF.

The gene calls are TRBV28 and TRBJ1-1; TRBD1 agrees at 7 bases. Losses at the gene ends were 4 bases for V and 0 bases for J; bases not matched to a gene: 2. Per the germline V gene, CDR1 is MDHEN and CDR2 is SYDVKM. The CDR3 sequence is 14 residues long. CDR3 DNA sequence: TGTGCCAGCAGTTACGACAGGGTGAACACTGAAGCTTTCTTT. Protein product: CASSYDRVNTEAFF.

This clone was seen a single time. The chain has TRBV5-4 and TRBJ2-7; the D gene is possibly TRBD1 (6 bases). The CDR3 runs to 13 residues. Trimming shortened V by 4 bases and J by 2 bases, and 10 bases separated the two germline ends. Germline CDR1 and CDR2: SGHNT and YYREEE (reference sequence). The chain's CDR3 is CASSLGTTYEQYF. The CDR3 DNA sequence: TGTGCCAGCAGCCTAGGGACAACCTACGAGCAGTACTTC.

The chain joins TRBV7-6 to TRBJ2-1; 12 nucleotides agree with TRBD2. This CDR3 is 15 amino acids long. Germline V gene data show CDR1 as SGHVS and CDR2 as FNYEAQ. J lost 6 bases, V lost 3 bases, and 3 bases had no gene match. The CDR3 nucleotides are TGTGCCAGCAGCTTGCTAGCGGGGGGGCCCAATGAGCAGTTCTTC. It yields the protein CASSLLAGGPNEQFF.

CDR3 sequence: CASSPASGETDTQYF. In nucleotides, the CDR3 is TGTGCCAGCAGTCCGGCTAGCGGGGAAACAGATACGCAGTATTTT. The chain employs TRBV6-4 and TRBJ2-3; 9 bases are a match to TRBD2. With 5 bases clipped from V and 3 bases from J, the junction kept 6 bases outside the gene matches. The CDR3 totals 15 residues. CDR1 MRHNA and CDR2 SNTAGT come from the germline V gene.

The chain uses TRBV4-1 and TRBJ1-2; 10 bases are shared with TRBD1. CDR3 length: 18 residues. V shed 0 bases and J 1 base; nucleotides not matched to a gene: 8. Germline CDR1 MGHRA, CDR2 YSYEKL. The CDR3 sequence: CASSQDIDGTGVNYGYTF. CDR3 nucleotide sequence: TGCGCCAGCAGCCAAGATATCGACGGGACAGGGGTTAACTATGGCTACACCTTC.

This chain connects TRBV2 to TRBJ2-7; D unclear. Germline-derived CDR1 and CDR2 are SNHLY and FYNNEI. V was clipped by 5 bases and J by 0 bases, with 11 bases between them. The CDR3 is 14 amino acids. The chain's CDR3 is CASSPPVFSYEQYF. The CDR3 DNA is TGTGCCAGCAGTCCGCCAGTTTTCTCCTACGAGCAGTACTTC. The full variable domain, with the rest looked up from reference TRBV2 and TRBJ2-7, is EPEVTQTPSHQVTQMGQEVILRCVPISNHLYFYWYRQILGQKVEFLVSFYNNEISEKSEIFDDQFSVERPDGSNFTLKIRSTKLEDSAMYFCASSPPVFSYEQYFGPGTRLTVT.

The rearrangement joins TRBV7-9 to TRBJ1-2; TRBD1 aligns across 8 bases. Unmatched junction bases numbered 8, after V lost 1 base and J lost 4 bases. CDR1 is SEHNR and CDR2 is FQNEAQ in the germline V gene (reference sequence). The CDR3 loop spans 16 amino acids. The CDR3 DNA reads as TGTGCCAGCAGCTTAGGCCCTGGACAGGGCGGCTATGGCTACACCTTC. Translating it yields CASSLGPGQGGYGYTF.

The V and J genes are TRBV7-9 and TRBJ2-3; D is ambiguous. The V gene's germline CDR1 is SEHNR and CDR2 FQNEAQ (reference sequence). The CDR3 contains 18 residues. V lost 5 bases and J lost 0, with 21 bases in between. This chain's CDR3 is CASSLSMTSHSSTDTQYF. The CDR3 nucleotides are TGTGCCAGCAGCCTAAGTATGACTTCTCACTCTAGCACAGATACGCAGTATTTT.

The J gene is TRBJ2-1, the V gene TRBV19; 9 bases map to TRBD1. The germline gives CDR1 LNHDA, CDR2 SQIVND (reference sequence). The trim removed 6 bases at V and 7 bases at J, leaving 4 bases unmatched. The CDR3 consists of 13 residues. The CDR3 nucleotides are TGTGCCAGTAGGTACGGACAGGGGAATGAGCAGTTCTTC. It translates to CASRYGQGNEQFF.

V gene TRBV4-3 combines with J gene TRBJ1-6; 9 bases are shared with TRBD1. Looked up from germline, CDR1 is LGHNA and CDR2 is YSLEER. CDR3 size: 16 residues. V was pared by 4 bases and J by 9 bases, with 10 bases of the junction left unmatched. The CDR3 reads CASSPDPGTGFSPLHF. CDR3 coding DNA: TGCGCCAGCAGCCCCGATCCGGGGACAGGGTTTTCACCCCTCCACTTT.

The chain carries TRBV13 and TRBJ1-3; 7 positions agree with TRBD1. The V segment lost 0 bases and the J segment 4 bases; nucleotides outside the gene matches: 6. Looked up from germline, CDR1 is PRHDT and CDR2 is FYEKMQ (reference sequence). This CDR3 region has 16 residues. CDR3 DNA sequence: TGTGCCAGCAGCTTAGGGGAGGGGGCAACCGGAAACACCATATATTTT. This codes for CASSLGEGATGNTIYF.

The CDR3 protein is CASAPISGFYNSPLHF. For the CDR3, the DNA is TGTGCTAGTGCCCCAATCTCGGGATTCTATAATTCACCCCTCCACTTT. The V gene is TRBV12-5, the J gene TRBJ1-6, with D unresolved. V lost 7 bases to trimming and J lost 3 bases, with 16 bases between them. CDR3 size: 16 residues. The germline CDR1 and CDR2 sequences are LGHNT and FRNRAP.